These T cell receptor beta chains were read from a single sample in a study of cytomegalovirus exposure and HLA in healthy donors. Profiled with immunoSEQ multiplex PCR; TCRdb holds only in-frame clones, not every one. The sample carries around 400,000 clones, 86% recorded once. Sequences were obtained from PBMCs. The receptors were gathered from a woman aged 18 to 35 in good health and CMV-seronegative. Each CDR3 is given with its conserved first and last residue. D genes are given only for firm matches. Size is stated for part of the rows, as once, few or many counts, or as a class when the clone is expanded.

>TRBJ2-5|TRBD2|TRBV5-1|.
CASSLAGSASGGQETQYF
TGCGCCAGCAGCTTGGCCGGTTCGGCTAGCGGGGGCCAAGAGACCCAGTACTTC
>TRBJ1-1|.|TRBV14|.
CASSQGGLDTEAFF
TGTGCCAGCAGCCAAGGTGGACTTGACACTGAAGCTTTCTTT
>TRBJ2-1|.|TRBV5-1|.
CASSLVPTGSSYNEQFF
TGCGCCAGCAGCTTGGTCCCCACCGGTAGCTCCTACAATGAGCAGTTCTTC
>TRBJ1-5|.|TRBV9|few
CASTGSDNQPQHF
TGTGCCAGCACAGGTTCAGACAATCAGCCCCAGCATTTT
>TRBJ1-1|.|TRBV10-2|.
CASSERLGTRAFF
TGCGCCAGCAGTGAGAGGCTCGGGACAAGAGCTTTCTTT
>TRBJ2-1|.|TRBV7-9|few
CASSKGTLDEQFF
TGTGCCAGCAGCAAAGGGACATTAGATGAGCAGTTCTTC
>TRBJ2-1|.|TRBV15|.
CATSLRGSYNEQFF
TGTGCCACCAGCTTGCGGGGTTCCTACAATGAGCAGTTCTTC
>TRBJ2-7|.|TRBV7-6|.
CASSLGLAYEQYF
TGTGCCAGCAGCTTAGGTCTAGCCTACGAGCAGTACTTC
>TRBJ2-3|.|TRBV30|.
CAWSVRQDTQYF
TGTGCCTGGAGTGTACGACAGGATACGCAGTATTTT
>TRBJ1-6|.|TRBV18|.
CASSPADRRNSPLHF
TGTGCCAGCTCACCCGCCGACAGGAGAAATTCACCCCTCCACTTT
>TRBJ2-5|.|TRBV30|.
CAWSPAVQETQYF
TGTGCCTGGAGTCCAGCGGTCCAAGAGACCCAGTACTTC
>TRBJ2-5|.|TRBV28|.
CASSPQETQYF
TGTGCCAGCAGCCCACAAGAGACCCAGTACTTC
>TRBJ1-1|.|TRBV2|.
CASSGMNTEAFF
TGTGCCAGCAGCGGTATGAACACTGAAGCTTTCTTT
>TRBJ2-7|TRBD2|TRBV10-1|.
CASSGAGALTYEQYF
TGCGCCAGCAGTGGAGCGGGGGCCCTTACCTACGAGCAGTACTTC
>TRBJ1-6|TRBD1|TRBV6-5|few
CASSYFGQGNSPLHF
TGTGCCAGCAGTTACTTTGGACAGGGCAATTCACCCCTCCACTTT
>TRBJ2-3|.|TRBV4-1|.
CASSQQGDTDTQYF
TGCGCCAGCAGCCAACAGGGTGATACAGATACGCAGTATTTT
>TRBJ1-3|.|TRBV27|few
CASSFRGAGNTIYF
TGTGCCAGCAGTTTCCGGGGGGCTGGAAACACCATATATTTT
>TRBJ2-3|.|TRBV5-1|.
CAAREQGGDTQYF
TGCGCCGCCAGGGAGCAGGGAGGAGATACGCAGTATTTT
>TRBJ2-5|.|TRBV18|.
CASSRDSVTQYF
TGTGCCAGCTCACGGGATAGCGTGACCCAGTACTTC
>TRBJ1-2|.|TRBV9|.
CASSADRVGDGYTF
TGTGCCAGCAGCGCCGACCGGGTCGGGGATGGCTACACCTTC
>TRBJ2-1|.|TRBV28|.
CASSWDFRQQFF
TGTGCCAGCAGTTGGGACTTCAGGCAGCAGTTCTTC
>TRBJ2-5|TRBD2|TRBV28|.
CASRLAGGQQETQYF
TGTGCCAGCCGCCTAGCGGGGGGCCAACAAGAGACCCAGTACTTC
>TRBJ2-1|TRBD1|TRBV2|.
CASSSGTGYEQFF
TGTGCCAGCAGTTCCGGGACAGGGTATGAGCAGTTCTTC
>TRBJ1-4|.|TRBV18|once
CASSPYTGSANEKLFF
TGTGCCAGCTCACCCTATACAGGGTCGGCTAATGAAAAACTGTTTTTT
>TRBJ2-5|TRBD1|TRBV10-2|.
CASRGRRGLGQETQYF
TGCGCCAGCAGGGGTCGCAGGGGGCTTGGGCAAGAGACCCAGTACTTC
>TRBJ1-2|.|TRBV6-5|.
CASSYRGFTGLGGYTF
TGTGCCAGCAGTTACCGCGGATTCACAGGGTTGGGTGGCTACACCTTC
>TRBJ1-6|TRBD1|TRBV6-5|.
CASSYDRGTSPLHF
TGTGCCAGCAGTTACGACAGGGGGACTTCACCCCTCCACTTT
>TRBJ2-7|TRBD2|TRBV27|once
CASSLLAAHYEQYF
TGTGCCAGCAGTTTACTAGCGGCCCACTACGAGCAGTACTTC
>TRBJ2-2|TRBD1|TRBV2|.
CASSETGVLNTGELFF
TGTGCCAGCAGCGAAACAGGGGTCTTGAACACCGGGGAGCTGTTTTTT
>TRBJ1-1|TRBD1|TRBV19|.
CASNRGPTEAFF
TGTGCCAGTAACAGGGGGCCCACTGAAGCTTTCTTT
>TRBJ2-1|TRBD1|TRBV19|.
CASSMDRATYYNEQFF
TGTGCCAGTAGTATGGACAGGGCTACCTATTACAATGAGCAGTTCTTC
>TRBJ1-1|.|TRBV5-1|once
CASSLGGNTEAFF
TGCGCCAGCAGCCTAGGGGGGAACACTGAAGCTTTCTTT